The 18 T cell receptor beta chains below come from one sample, sequenced in a study of beta chain features in type 1 diabetes (dated by TCRdb to 2016 to 2019). General conclusions and limits of the study: In all four CD4+ subsets, TCRB CDR3 length was moderately but significantly shorter in type 1 diabetes patients.

Library creation used the immunoSEQ multiplex PCR assay. The entire isolated RNA was reverse transcribed using the High Capacity cDNA Reverse Transcription Kit, and thus expressed TCRB transcripts were sequenced. This is the immuneACCESS table as TCRdb keeps it, with only in-frame sequences that have V and J called. A part of the clones is gone; compared with another copy, unresolved V genes explain less than half, and the rest is unexplained. The sample table shows around 130,000 clones, and around 9% are seen once. The top ten hold roughly 0.75% of the sample. No antigens are known for them. Sequencing used central memory CD4+ T cells from blood. These receptors were taken from a man aged 25 to 40 with type 1 diabetes.

This clone qualifies as medium-sized. The rearrangement links TRBV9 to TRBJ2-5; the D gene is possibly TRBD2 (5 bases). The V gene lost 0 bases and the J gene lost 5 bases, with 11 bases spanning the gap. Germline loops: CDR1 SGDLS, CDR2 YYNGEE. The CDR3 sequence is 14 residues long. CDR3 nucleotides: TGTGCCAGCAGCGTAGGGACGGCGGGCGAGACCCAGTACTTC. Its translation: CASSVGTAGETQYF.

The rearrangement uses TRBV7-3 and TRBJ2-2, with unresolved D. Germline V gene data show CDR1 as SGHTA and CDR2 as FQGTGA. The V end was cut by 5 bases, the J end by 4 bases, with 11 bases between. The CDR3 totals 14 residues. The CDR3 reads CASSPRLSTGELFF. In nucleotides, the CDR3 is TGTGCCAGCAGCCCCAGGTTGAGCACCGGGGAGCTGTTTTTT.

This clone has a handful of counts. J is TRBJ1-1 and V is TRBV7-2; D is ambiguous. Trimming stripped 1 base from V and 0 bases from J, with 9 bases between. CDR3 length: 15 residues. Germline V gives CDR1 SGHTA, CDR2 FQGNSA. The CDR3 nucleotides read TGTGCCAGCAGCTTAGGTGGCAGTTTGAACACTGAAGCTTTCTTT. Translation gives CASSLGGSLNTEAFF.

V is TRBV7-3 and J is TRBJ2-7; D is perhaps TRBD2 (5 bases). V was clipped by 0 bases and J by 6 bases, with 9 bases between them. In germline, CDR1 is SGHTA, CDR2 FQGTGA. CDR3 length: 13 amino acids. CDR3 nucleotide sequence: TGTGCCAGCAGCTTAACGCGCGGGCGCGAGCAGTACTTC. Its protein is CASSLTRGREQYF.

This clone was seen only a few times. The rearrangement uses TRBV5-1 and TRBJ2-3, with 7 bases that match TRBD1. V lost 1 base and J lost 5; bases outside the gene matches: 4. CDR1 and CDR2 (germline): SGHRS, YFSETQ. The CDR3 totals 14 residues. The CDR3 DNA sequence: TGCGCCAGCAGCTTGAAGCCAGGGGGAGATACGCAGTATTTT. Translating gives CASSLKPGGDTQYF.

The sample holds a few counts of this clone. The chain couples TRBV11-2 to TRBJ2-7; 11 nucleotides align to TRBD1. Per the germline V gene, CDR1 is SGHAT and CDR2 is FQNNGV. The CDR3 spans 16 residues. The junction had 6 bases not matched to a gene; V was cut back by 4 bases and J by 1 base. CDR3 DNA sequence: TGTGCCAGCAGCTCGCTCCGGGACAGGGGGTCCTACGAGCAGTACTTC. Its translation: CASSSLRDRGSYEQYF.

V is TRBV6-5 and J is TRBJ2-1; 7 nucleotides agree with TRBD1. Trimming cost V 6 bases and J 8 bases; bases outside gene matches: 13. The CDR3 has 15 amino acids. Germline V CDR1 and CDR2: MNHEY, SVGAGI. CDR3 region: CASRRTVRGLDEQFF. In DNA form, the CDR3 reads TGTGCCAGCAGGAGGACAGTTAGGGGGCTCGATGAGCAGTTCTTC.

The sample holds a few counts of this clone. The chain has TRBV5-1 and TRBJ2-7, with 8 bases lining up with TRBD1. V trimming: 4 bases; J trimming: 5 bases; junction bases outside the gene matches: 8. CDR1 is SGHRS and CDR2 is YFSETQ in the germline V gene. This CDR3 spans 14 amino acids. The CDR3: CASSGRGLVHEQYF. DNA of the CDR3: TGCGCCAGCAGCGGCAGGGGGCTGGTCCACGAGCAGTACTTC. The complete variable domain, with remaining parts taken from reference TRBV5-1 and TRBJ2-7, reads KAGVTQTPRYLIKTRGQQVTLSCSPISGHRSVSWYQQTPGQGLQFLFEYFSETQRNKGNFPGRFSGRQFSNSRSEMNVSTLELGDSALYLCASSGRGLVHEQYFGPGTRLTVT.

This clone turned up a few times. V is TRBV6-1 and J is TRBJ1-6; possibly TRBD1 for D (5 bases). The germline V and J ends were trimmed by 8 bases and 9 bases, with 17 bases remaining between them. Germline CDR1 reads MNHNS; CDR2 reads SASEGT. There are 14 residues in the CDR3. The CDR3 nucleotides are TGTGCCAGCCGGGAGGGACCGTCTAGTTCACCCCTCCACTTT. Translating gives CASREGPSSSPLHF.

This clone was seen only a few times. The rearrangement joins TRBV5-1 to TRBJ2-5, with TRBD1 as a possible D gene (6 bases). The V gene lost 7 bases and the J gene lost 3 bases, with 13 bases spanning the gap. Germline CDR1 SGHRS, CDR2 YFSETQ. CDR3 length: 13 amino acids. The CDR3 nucleotides read TGCGCCAGCTTTCACGACAGGAAAGAGACCCAGTACTTC. It is translated as CASFHDRKETQYF. Combining the CDR3 with reference TRBV5-1 and TRBJ2-5 gives the whole variable domain KAGVTQTPRYLIKTRGQQVTLSCSPISGHRSVSWYQQTPGQGLQFLFEYFSETQRNKGNFPGRFSGRQFSNSRSEMNVSTLELGDSALYLCASFHDRKETQYFGPGTRLLVL.

V gene TRBV5-1 combines with J gene TRBJ2-1; 8 bases fit TRBD2. Germline V gives CDR1 SGHRS, CDR2 YFSETQ. V dropped 4 bases and J dropped 9; count of bases not matched to a gene: 12. This CDR3 is built from 15 residues. The CDR3 is CASSREGLGGSEQFF. CDR3 bases: TGCGCCAGCAGCAGGGAGGGACTAGGAGGGTCTGAGCAGTTCTTC.

This clone has just a few counts. V usage is TRBV11-2 and J usage is TRBJ1-1; 7 bases are a match to TRBD1. The V gene end was trimmed by 5 bases and the J gene end by 1 base; junction bases not matched to a gene: 16. The CDR3 runs 18 residues. Looked up from germline, CDR1 is SGHAT and CDR2 is FQNNGV. The CDR3 sequence is CASSPRGRGQVGNTEAFF. The CDR3 coding sequence is TGTGCCAGCAGCCCGAGGGGTAGGGGGCAGGTTGGGAACACTGAAGCTTTCTTT.

This clone was observed a handful of times. This chain links TRBV5-1 with TRBJ2-7; 8 bases agree with TRBD2. The CDR3 loop spans 15 amino acids. Looked up from germline, CDR1 is SGHRS and CDR2 is YFSETQ. V was pared by 1 base and J by 5 bases, with 8 bases of the junction left unmatched. CDR3 amino acids: CASSLSGGANHEQYF. CDR3 bases: TGCGCCAGCAGCTTGTCGGGGGGGGCGAACCACGAGCAGTACTTC. Full variable domain (rest looked up from reference TRBV5-1 and TRBJ2-7): KAGVTQTPRYLIKTRGQQVTLSCSPISGHRSVSWYQQTPGQGLQFLFEYFSETQRNKGNFPGRFSGRQFSNSRSEMNVSTLELGDSALYLCASSLSGGANHEQYFGPGTRLTVT.

In this sample, this clone turned up a few times. The identical CDR3 is also encoded by other nucleotide sequences in the sample. V is TRBV9 and J is TRBJ1-1; D is unclear. Germline CDR1 SGDLS, CDR2 YYNGEE. The CDR3 covers 13 residues. The V and J ends lost 0 bases and 2 bases respectively, with 5 bases between them. The chain's CDR3 is CASSVAVNTEAFF. The CDR3 nucleotides are TGTGCCAGCAGCGTAGCGGTAAACACTGAAGCTTTCTTT.

In nucleotides, the CDR3 is TGCAGCGTTGGGGCCGGAGGGGAAAAACTGTTTTTT. Translation gives CSVGAGGEKLFF. This chain connects TRBV29-1 to TRBJ1-4; unclear D gene. The CDR3 runs to 12 residues. CDR1 SQVTM and CDR2 ANQGSEA come from the germline V gene. V was shortened by 4 bases and J by 8 bases, with 11 bases between the two germline ends.

This clone was seen a few times. The rearrangement uses TRBV7-2 and TRBJ2-7; 11 nucleotides match TRBD2. There are 16 residues in the CDR3. J gave up 0 bases and V 1 base, and 2 bases lay outside the gene matches. Germline V gives CDR1 SGHTA, CDR2 FQGNSA. CDR3 DNA: TGTGCCAGCAGCTTAGTCGGGACTAGCGGCTCCTACGAGCAGTACTTC. This codes for CASSLVGTSGSYEQYF.

The CDR3 nucleotides read TGTGCCAGCAGCGACGGGGTATCCTACAATGAGCAGTTCTTC. Its translation: CASSDGVSYNEQFF. The gene calls are TRBV27 and TRBJ2-1, with TRBD2 as a possible D gene (5 bases). The CDR3 has 14 residues. The V gene lost 6 bases and the J gene lost 1 base, with 10 bases spanning the gap. Germline assignment: CDR1 MNHEY and CDR2 SMNVEV (reference sequence).

This clone was detected only a few times. This sample includes further DNA sequences coding for the same CDR3. V usage is TRBV5-1 and J usage is TRBJ2-7, with 11 bases fitting TRBD1. The germline V gene encodes CDR1 SGHRS and CDR2 YFSETQ. The V gene end was trimmed by 7 bases and the J gene end by 4 bases; junction bases not matched to a gene: 7. The CDR3 spans 14 residues. Written as DNA, the CDR3 is TGCGCCAGCTCACCGGGACAGGGGGGGTACGAGCAGTACTTC. Translated: CASSPGQGGYEQYF.